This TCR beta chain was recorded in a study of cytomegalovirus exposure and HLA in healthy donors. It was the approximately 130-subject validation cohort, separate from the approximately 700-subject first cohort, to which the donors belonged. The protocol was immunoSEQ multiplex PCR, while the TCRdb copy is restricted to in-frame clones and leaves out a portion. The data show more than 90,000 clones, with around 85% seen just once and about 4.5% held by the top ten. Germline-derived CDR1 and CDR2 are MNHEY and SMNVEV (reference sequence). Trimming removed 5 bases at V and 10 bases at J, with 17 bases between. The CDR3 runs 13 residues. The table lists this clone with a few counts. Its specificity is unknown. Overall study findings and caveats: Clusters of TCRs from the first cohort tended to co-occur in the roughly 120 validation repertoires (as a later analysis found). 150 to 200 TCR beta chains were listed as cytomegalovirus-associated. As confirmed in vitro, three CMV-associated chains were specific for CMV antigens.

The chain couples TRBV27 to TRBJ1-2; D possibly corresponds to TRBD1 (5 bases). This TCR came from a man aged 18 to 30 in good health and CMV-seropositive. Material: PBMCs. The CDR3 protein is CASSAARQPLYTF. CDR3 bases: TGTGCCAGCAGTGCCGCACGACAGCCGCTCTACACCTTC.